Listed here are 8 T cell receptor beta chains from one sample, sequenced in a study of blood T cell repertoires in COVID-19. Assay: immunoSEQ multiplex PCR; the TCRdb copy retains only in-frame clones and omits some. The repertoire includes around 300,000 clones, around 89% of them detected once, and about 3% sits in the top ten. Sequenced sample: PBMCs or T cells enriched from blood (not recorded which). All receptors come from a woman between 45 and 65 years old who had recovered from COVID-19.

The V gene is TRBV5-1, the J gene TRBJ2-5, with D possibly being TRBD1 (6 bases). The CDR3 is 15 residues long. Trimming stripped 0 bases from V and 1 base from J, with 10 bases between. Germline values: CDR1 SGHRS, CDR2 YFSETQ. The CDR3 here is CASSLEYRAQETQYF. Written as DNA, the CDR3 is TGCGCCAGCAGCTTGGAATACAGGGCCCAAGAGACCCAGTACTTC.

The V gene is TRBV5-1, the J gene TRBJ2-3; 10 positions match TRBD1. CDR1 is SGHRS and CDR2 is YFSETQ in the germline V gene. CDR3 length: 17 amino acids. Trimming cost V 4 bases and J 4 bases; bases outside gene matches: 12. CDR3 protein: CASSTDRGFDVPDTQYF. The DNA for the CDR3 is TGCGCCAGCAGCACGGACAGGGGGTTCGATGTCCCAGATACGCAGTATTTT.

This sequence joins TRBV4-2 and TRBJ1-2; possibly TRBD1 for D (6 bases). Looked up from germline, CDR1 is LGHNA and CDR2 is YNFKEQ. This CDR3 is built from 16 residues. Trimming shortened V by 1 base and J by 6 bases, and 18 bases separated the two germline ends. CDR3 coding DNA: TGTGCCAGCAGCCAAGGAGGACAGTATCAAGACGATGGCTACACCTTC. Translation gives CASSQGGQYQDDGYTF.

The V and J genes are TRBV27 and TRBJ2-7; 7 positions match TRBD1. Germline V gene sequence: CDR1 MNHEY, CDR2 SMNVEV (reference sequence). Trimming removed 3 bases from V and 2 bases from J; junction bases left unmatched: 4. The CDR3 extends over 14 amino acids. The CDR3, as DNA: TGTGCCAGCAGTTTGATTACAGGGGCCTACGAGCAGTACTTC. Encoded protein: CASSLITGAYEQYF.

This clone was counted a single time. V usage is TRBV28 and J usage is TRBJ2-5; possibly TRBD1 for D (6 bases). CDR1 is MDHEN, CDR2 SYDVKM, per germline. The CDR3 is 16 residues long. Trimming cost V 5 bases and J 4 bases, with 20 bases left between them. CDR3 nucleotides: TGTGCCAGCAGTGCGCTCGTCCGGGACACCGTAGAGACCCAGTACTTC. Residues: CASSALVRDTVETQYF.

This sequence joins TRBV11-2 and TRBJ1-1, with D possibly matching TRBD1 (6 bases). The germline V gene has CDR1 SGHAT and CDR2 FQNNGV. This CDR3 spans 15 amino acids. Trimming stripped 5 bases from V and 11 bases from J, with 24 bases between. The CDR3 nucleotides read TGTGCCAGCAGCCCCGGGAGGGACAACCACCGGAGGGCTTTCTTT. It specifies CASSPGRDNHRRAFF.

The chain combines TRBV2 with TRBJ1-5; TRBD1 agrees at 9 bases. Losses at the gene ends were 2 bases for V and 2 bases for J; bases not matched to a gene: 10. Per germline, CDR1 SNHLY and CDR2 FYNNEI. The CDR3 has 18 amino acids. CDR3 protein: CASSELRTGVIGNQPQHF. The DNA for the CDR3 is TGTGCCAGCAGTGAATTAAGGACAGGGGTAATTGGCAATCAGCCCCAGCATTTT.

This chain uses TRBV5-6 with TRBJ1-1; D is perhaps TRBD1 (5 bases). The germline gives CDR1 SGHDT, CDR2 YYEEEE. With 0 bases removed from V and 7 bases from J, the gap between germline ends came to 16 bases. This CDR3 comprises 15 residues. The CDR3 region has the DNA TGTGCCAGCAGCTTGGGGGGAAGTGGGGCTGGTGAAGCTTTCTTT. It translates to CASSLGGSGAGEAFF.